A single sample is the source of the 21 T cell receptor beta chains below, sequenced in a study of cytomegalovirus exposure and HLA in healthy donors. Data came from immunoSEQ multiplex PCR; TCRdb stores just in-frame clones and leaves some out. The sample yields 230,000 or so clones, 88% seen once. Sequenced material: PBMCs. The receptors here all came from a woman between 18 and 30 years old in good health and CMV-seronegative.

The gene calls are TRBV4-1 and TRBJ2-7; TRBD2 matches at 14 bases. The CDR3 sequence is 18 residues long. With 2 bases clipped from V and 0 bases from J, the junction kept 6 bases outside the gene matches. Per the germline V gene, CDR1 is MGHRA and CDR2 is YSYEKL. CDR3 coding DNA: TGCGCCAGCAGCCAATTCCCGGGGACTAGCGGGAGCTCCTACGAGCAGTACTTC. Translating gives CASSQFPGTSGSSYEQYF.

The J gene is TRBJ2-2, the V gene TRBV27, with unresolved D. Germline V gene sequence: CDR1 MNHEY, CDR2 SMNVEV (reference sequence). V lost 1 base and J 2 bases, leaving 11 bases between the germline ends. CDR3 length: 16 amino acids. The CDR3 nucleotides read TGTGCCAGCAGTTTATGGGCCCACCTTAACACCGGGGAGCTGTTTTTT. Its protein is CASSLWAHLNTGELFF.

The V gene is TRBV7-9, the J gene TRBJ2-1; D is uncertain. The CDR3 has 13 amino acids. Per the germline V gene, CDR1 is SEHNR and CDR2 is FQNEAQ (reference sequence). Trimming removed 1 base at V and 8 bases at J, with 9 bases between. CDR3 sequence: CASSLGSRYEQFF. CDR3 bases: TGTGCCAGCAGCTTAGGGTCTCGGTATGAGCAGTTCTTC.

The V and J genes are TRBV19 and TRBJ2-7, with D tentatively TRBD2 (6 bases). Germline assignment: CDR1 LNHDA and CDR2 SQIVND (reference sequence). Trimming pared 5 bases from V and 0 bases from J, leaving 8 bases between. CDR3 size: 13 residues. The CDR3, as DNA: TGTGCCAGTAGTCCGGGGGACTCCTACGAGCAGTACTTC. Translation: CASSPGDSYEQYF.

This clone was seen just once. The chain has TRBV28 and TRBJ2-7; 9 nucleotides line up with TRBD1. The CDR3 extends over 15 amino acids. The V and J ends lost 6 bases and 1 base, in that order; junction bases with no gene match: 7. CDR1 and CDR2 from the germline V gene are MDHEN and SYDVKM. The CDR3: CASRGDRARSYEQYF. CDR3 bases: TGTGCCAGCAGGGGGGACAGGGCGAGATCCTACGAGCAGTACTTC.

The chain carries TRBV23-1 and TRBJ1-5; 7 nucleotides agree with TRBD1. TRBV23-1 is classed as an ORF, of uncertain function. The V gene end was trimmed by 7 bases and the J gene end by 3 bases; junction bases not matched to a gene: 3. The CDR3 spans 13 residues. This CDR3 is CASKTGYNQPQHF. CDR3 nucleotide sequence: TGCGCCAGCAAGACAGGGTACAATCAGCCCCAGCATTTT.

The chain employs TRBV6-1 and TRBJ2-3; the D gene is possibly TRBD2 (6 bases). With 3 bases removed from V and 3 bases from J, the gap between germline ends came to 10 bases. This CDR3 is 14 amino acids long. The germline CDR1 and CDR2 sequences are MNHNS and SASEGT. CDR3 DNA: TGTGCCAGCAGTGAGCGGGGCAAGACAGATACGCAGTATTTT. Its translation: CASSERGKTDTQYF.

The chain couples TRBV6-1 to TRBJ1-4; D not resolved. Trimming removed 8 bases at V and 8 bases at J, with 18 bases between. CDR3 size: 14 residues. CDR1 MNHNS and CDR2 SASEGT come from the germline V gene. The CDR3 region has the DNA TGTGCCAGCGGGAGACGGACGATGGGGGAAAAACTGTTTTTT. Translation gives CASGRRTMGEKLFF.

The chain joins TRBV5-4 to TRBJ2-1; tentatively, D is TRBD2 (5 bases). Trimming removed 1 base at V and 10 bases at J, with 12 bases between. The CDR3 loop spans 13 amino acids. Germline V gene lookup returns CDR1 SGHNT and CDR2 YYREEE (reference sequence). Here the CDR3 reads CASSLSWELEQFF. The CDR3 DNA reads TGTGCCAGCAGCTTGAGTTGGGAGCTGGAGCAGTTCTTC. Complete variable domain (other parts from reference TRBV5-4 and TRBJ2-1): ETGVTQSPTHLIKTRGQQVTLRCSSQSGHNTVSWYQQALGQGPQFIFQYYREEENGRGNFPPRFSGLQFPNYSSELNVNALELDDSALYLCASSLSWELEQFFGPGTRLTVL.

The rearrangement links TRBV27 to TRBJ2-7; 10 nucleotides align to TRBD2. V was clipped by 2 bases and J by 3 bases; unmatched bases: 4. The CDR3 has 15 residues. CDR1 is MNHEY and CDR2 is SMNVEV in the germline V gene (reference sequence). DNA of the CDR3: TGTGCCAGCAGTTTAGCTAGCGGGAGAAACTACGAGCAGTACTTC. Translation gives CASSLASGRNYEQYF.

The rearrangement joins TRBV2 to TRBJ2-1; the match to TRBD1 covers 7 bases. The CDR3 is 15 amino acids. V trimming: 6 bases; J trimming: 15 bases; junction bases outside the gene matches: 20. Germline CDR1 reads SNHLY; CDR2 reads FYNNEI. The CDR3 protein is CASRDKTGQPFPVFF. CDR3 bases: TGTGCCAGCAGAGATAAAACGGGACAGCCTTTCCCCGTGTTCTTC.

The V gene is TRBV5-1, the J gene TRBJ2-7; D possibly corresponds to TRBD2 (5 bases). This CDR3 region has 14 residues. Trimming shortened V by 3 bases and J by 7 bases, and 17 bases separated the two germline ends. Germline V lookup: CDR1 SGHRS, CDR2 YFSETQ. DNA of the CDR3: TGCGCCAGCAGCTCTGGAGAGACTACGAGGGAGCAGTACTTC. Its translation: CASSSGETTREQYF.

The chain employs TRBV5-8 and TRBJ2-5; 13 bases are a match to TRBD2. The CDR3 runs 18 residues. Losses at the gene ends were 4 bases for V and 0 bases for J; bases not matched to a gene: 9. Germline V gene sequence: CDR1 SGHTS, CDR2 YDEGEE. CDR3 sequence: CASSPGLAGSFDQETQYF. The CDR3 DNA reads TGTGCCAGCAGCCCGGGACTAGCGGGATCCTTTGACCAAGAGACCCAGTACTTC.

The CDR3 sequence is CASSLRGGGAKNIQYF. CDR3 nucleotide sequence: TGTGCCAGCAGTTTACGGGGGGGCGGAGCCAAAAACATTCAGTACTTC. The rearrangement uses TRBV27 and TRBJ2-4, with TRBD2 matching over 8 bases. The CDR3 has 16 residues. From germline, CDR1 is MNHEY and CDR2 SMNVEV (reference sequence). V trimming: 2 bases; J trimming: 0 bases; junction bases outside the gene matches: 3.

The chain uses TRBV5-1 and TRBJ2-1; 7 nucleotides line up with TRBD1. V dropped 0 bases and J dropped 8; count of bases not matched to a gene: 11. Germline values: CDR1 SGHRS, CDR2 YFSETQ. This CDR3 is built from 16 residues. CDR3 region: CASSLEGARAGDEQFF. For the CDR3, the DNA is TGCGCCAGCAGCTTGGAGGGGGCCAGGGCAGGGGATGAGCAGTTCTTC.

This rearrangement joins TRBV7-9 to TRBJ2-5, with 9 bases matching TRBD1. This CDR3 comprises 14 residues. After removal of 5 bases from V and 5 bases from J, the junction contained 6 bases not matched to a gene. The V gene's germline CDR1 is SEHNR and CDR2 FQNEAQ (reference sequence). In nucleotides, the CDR3 is TGTGCCAGCAGCACCCGGGACAGGGCTGAGACCCAGTACTTC. Translated, it gives CASSTRDRAETQYF.

This chain joins TRBV28 and TRBJ2-1; 8 nucleotides match TRBD2. Trimming removed 1 base from V and 9 bases from J; junction bases left unmatched: 5. Germline V gene sequence: CDR1 MDHEN, CDR2 SYDVKM. This CDR3 is 14 amino acids long. CDR3 sequence reads: CASSLSTGGAEQFF. The CDR3 DNA reads as TGTGCCAGCAGTTTATCAACCGGGGGGGCTGAGCAGTTCTTC.

The chain carries TRBV6-4 and TRBJ2-1, with 10 bases lining up with TRBD2. J gave up 9 bases and V 5 bases, and 13 bases lay outside the gene matches. CDR1 and CDR2 from the germline V gene are MRHNA and SNTAGT. There are 16 residues in the CDR3. CDR3 nucleotide sequence: TGTGCCAGCAGTCGTCTAGCGGGAGAGGCCGAAGGTGAGCAGTTCTTC. Residues: CASSRLAGEAEGEQFF.

The V call is TRBV4-1, the J call TRBJ1-1; D unclear. V was cut by 1 base and J by 3 bases, with 12 bases left in between. The CDR3 covers 15 residues. From germline, CDR1 is MGHRA and CDR2 YSYEKL. The CDR3 DNA sequence: TGCGCCAGCAGCCAAGTCAGGTTGGAACACACTGAAGCTTTCTTT. This translates into CASSQVRLEHTEAFF.

The chain joins TRBV5-6 to TRBJ1-2; TRBD1 agrees at 7 bases. The CDR3 sequence is 13 residues long. The junction had 8 bases not matched to a gene; V was cut back by 8 bases and J by 4 bases. Germline values: CDR1 SGHDT, CDR2 YYEEEE. CDR3 protein: CASARGRRYGYTF. The CDR3 nucleotides read TGTGCCAGTGCGAGGGGGCGCCGCTATGGCTACACCTTC.

This CDR3 reads CASSLGPGQGAGGYTF. The DNA for the CDR3 is TGTGCCAGCAGTTTAGGTCCGGGACAGGGGGCAGGAGGCTACACCTTC. This sequence joins TRBV27 and TRBJ1-2; 12 nucleotides match TRBD1. V dropped 2 bases and J dropped 8; count of bases not matched to a gene: 9. Germline CDR1 and CDR2: MNHEY and SMNVEV (reference sequence). The CDR3 sequence is 16 residues long.